The clone carrying this TCR beta chain was seen only a few times. TCRdb re-called the 5' RACE reads with MiXCR, one entry per CDR3 protein. The sample carries about 170,000 distinct CDR3 sequences, 10% to 15% recorded once. From germline, CDR1 is LGHNA and CDR2 YSLEER. The CDR3 runs to 16 residues. V dropped 3 bases and J dropped 5; count of bases not matched to a gene: 8. This sample is part of a study of T-cell memory formation after mild COVID-19. The receptor was derived from a man younger than 35 who had mild COVID-19 (a few samples of this study predate the infection). Cell type and time point are not known. This rearrangement joins TRBV4-3 to TRBJ2-5; 11 bases match TRBD2. The source material was PBMCs or a T cell subset sorted from them (not recorded which). The CDR3 nucleotides read TGCGCCAGCAGCCAGATTAGCGGGGGGGCTGGCGAGACCCAGTACTTC. This translates into CASSQISGGAGETQYF.